This T cell receptor (beta chain) was documented in a study of blood T cell repertoires in COVID-19. Study information: COVID-19 samples from acute and convalescent phases originated in the United States, Italy and Spain. PBMCs, B-cell-depleted T cells, or T cells were the source of the cDNA or gDNA that made up the material.

Grouping used clinical history reported by participants in a survey and questionnaire. Clones were sequenced by immunoSEQ multiplex PCR, and TCRdb holds only the in-frame ones, with some missing. Of about 180,000 clones in the sample, roughly 85% were seen once. Sequencing input: PBMCs or T cells enriched from blood (not recorded which). The TCR comes from a man in his forties who had recovered from COVID-19.

The CDR3 sequence: CASSLRPRGEEQFF. The CDR3 DNA is TGTGCCAGCAGTTTAAGGCCAAGGGGTGAGGAGCAGTTCTTC. This chain links TRBV27 with TRBJ2-1; maybe TRBD1 (5 bases). CDR3 size: 14 residues. Per germline, CDR1 MNHEY and CDR2 SMNVEV (reference sequence). V shed 2 bases and J shed 10 bases, with 15 bases lying between them.